This passage covers 19 T cell receptor beta chains from one sample sequenced in a study of cytomegalovirus exposure and HLA in healthy donors (dated 2017 in TCRdb). Receptors were amplified or captured by the immunoSEQ multiplex PCR assay. For the multiplex PCR, a mixture combining 60 forward primers for TCR Vbeta segments and 13 reverse primers for TCR Jbeta segments was used. Sourced from immuneACCESS, this table was stored by TCRdb with only in-frame sequences that have V and J called. A share of the clones is absent; for the studies checked, an unresolved V gene accounts for under half, and the remainder has no known explanation. This sample lists about 250,000 clones; under 90% were detected once. The ten largest clones add up to less than 0.4% of the sample. Specimen: PBMCs. All receptors derive from a girl aged 2-10 years in good health and CMV-seronegative.

The V and J genes are TRBV7-6 and TRBJ1-2, with 7 nucleotides matching TRBD1. The J segment lost 13 bases and the V segment lost 4 bases, leaving 9 bases of the junction unmatched. CDR3 length: 12 residues. Germline V CDR1 and CDR2: SGHVS, FNYEAQ. CDR3 DNA: TGTGCCAGCAGCTCCCCGGGACAGCCGCCCACCTTC. Translation gives CASSSPGQPPTF.

This chain joins TRBV5-8 and TRBJ2-7; 8 nucleotides match TRBD1. The junction had 14 bases not matched to a gene; V was cut back by 4 bases and J by 5 bases. The germline CDR1 and CDR2 sequences are SGHTS and YDEGEE. The CDR3 covers 16 residues. The chain's CDR3 is CASSKGQGLVVNEQYF. The DNA for the CDR3 is TGTGCCAGCAGCAAAGGACAGGGCTTGGTCGTCAACGAGCAGTACTTC.

In this sample, this clone turned up once. This chain joins TRBV12-5 and TRBJ2-2; D is possibly TRBD1 (5 bases). CDR3 length: 13 residues. The germline gives CDR1 LGHNT, CDR2 FRNRAP. V was pared by 0 bases and J by 7 bases, with 6 bases between. The chain's CDR3 is CASGLVDSGELFF. CDR3 DNA sequence: TGTGCTAGTGGTTTGGTAGACAGCGGGGAGCTGTTTTTT.

The gene calls are TRBV4-1 and TRBJ2-5; tentatively, D is TRBD1 (5 bases). The V gene lost 3 bases and the J gene lost 4 bases, with 18 bases spanning the gap. The CDR3 length is 16 residues. The germline V gene has CDR1 MGHRA and CDR2 YSYEKL. DNA for the CDR3: TGCGCCAGCAGCCATGAAACCGGCAGGGCACGAGAGACCCAGTACTTC. It is translated as CASSHETGRARETQYF.

This chain joins TRBV20-1 and TRBJ2-7; D is undetermined. V lost 3 bases and J lost 6, with 6 bases in between. CDR1 and CDR2 from the germline V gene are DFQATT and SNEGSKA (reference sequence). This CDR3 is built from 10 residues. The CDR3 protein is CSASWPEQYF. For the CDR3, the DNA is TGCAGTGCTAGTTGGCCCGAGCAGTACTTC.

This clone appeared once. The chain is built from TRBV4-1 and TRBJ1-5; D unclear. The CDR3 totals 15 residues. The germline V gene encodes CDR1 MGHRA and CDR2 YSYEKL. V gave up 4 bases and J gave up 4 bases, with 14 bases separating them. CDR3 amino acids: CASSPEAPWNQPQHF. As DNA, the CDR3 is TGCGCCAGCAGCCCGGAGGCGCCGTGGAATCAGCCCCAGCATTTT.

The rearrangement links TRBV5-4 to TRBJ1-1; no definite D call. Trimming cost V 5 bases and J 4 bases, with 12 bases left between them. Germline values: CDR1 SGHNT, CDR2 YYREEE (reference sequence). The CDR3 covers 13 residues. The CDR3: CASSSRPGTEAFF. CDR3 coding DNA: TGTGCCAGCAGTTCCCGCCCGGGCACTGAAGCTTTCTTT. Complete variable domain (other parts from reference TRBV5-4 and TRBJ1-1): ETGVTQSPTHLIKTRGQQVTLRCSSQSGHNTVSWYQQALGQGPQFIFQYYREEENGRGNFPPRFSGLQFPNYSSELNVNALELDDSALYLCASSSRPGTEAFFGQGTRLTVV.

The chain is built from TRBV4-1 and TRBJ1-4; D ambiguous. The CDR3 runs to 17 residues. V gave up 0 bases and J gave up 10 bases, with 21 bases separating them. The germline V gene encodes CDR1 MGHRA and CDR2 YSYEKL. The CDR3 DNA is TGCGCCAGCAGCCAAGATCTGGGATTTTGGGAGGCGGGAAAACTGTTTTTT. This encodes CASSQDLGFWEAGKLFF.

The chain combines TRBV6-5 with TRBJ1-2; no clear D gene. This CDR3 comprises 14 residues. Per germline, CDR1 MNHEY and CDR2 SVGAGI. V was clipped by 4 bases and J by 4 bases, with 13 bases between them. The CDR3 bases are TGTGCCAGCAGTTCCCTCGGTCCCTTCTATGGCTACACCTTC. Translated: CASSSLGPFYGYTF.

V is TRBV9 and J is TRBJ2-7; TRBD1 might be the D (7 bases). Trimming pared 1 base from V and 0 bases from J, leaving 14 bases between. Germline V gene lookup returns CDR1 SGDLS and CDR2 YYNGEE. The CDR3 sequence is 16 residues long. DNA of the CDR3: TGTGCCAGCAGCGTAAGGGGGGACAGAAGCTCCTACGAGCAGTACTTC. Its protein product is CASSVRGDRSSYEQYF. The entire variable domain, with the rest obtained from reference TRBV9 and TRBJ2-7, is as follows: DSGVTQTPKHLITATGQRVTLRCSPRSGDLSVYWYQQSLDQGLQFLIQYYNGEERAKGNILERFSAQQFPDLHSELNLSSLELGDSALYFCASSVRGDRSSYEQYFGPGTRLTVT.

The CDR3 is CASSTGLGSGWNIQYF. CDR3 bases: TGTGCCAGCAGCACGGGACTAGGGAGCGGTTGGAACATTCAGTACTTC. V is TRBV9 and J is TRBJ2-4, with 8 nucleotides matching TRBD2. The junction had 13 bases not matched to a gene; V was cut back by 4 bases and J by 7 bases. CDR1 SGDLS and CDR2 YYNGEE come from the germline V gene. This CDR3 has 16 residues.

CDR3 loop: CASSESGTSKREQFF. The CDR3 region has the DNA TGTGCCAGCAGCGAATCCGGGACTAGCAAACGTGAGCAGTTCTTC. The chain combines TRBV7-2 with TRBJ2-1; TRBD2 matches at 9 bases. CDR1 SGHTA and CDR2 FQGNSA come from the germline V gene. V trimming: 5 bases; J trimming: 9 bases; junction bases outside the gene matches: 11. There are 15 residues in the CDR3.

The V and J genes are TRBV21-1 and TRBJ1-1. TRBV21-1 is labeled a pseudogene. The CDR3 runs to 17 residues. The CDR3 region is CASSRKIGGGRNTEAFF. The CDR3 DNA reads TGTGCCAGCAGCAGAAAAATAGGGGGGGGGCGCAACACTGAAGCTTTCTTT.

The chain has TRBV5-5 and TRBJ1-1, with D perhaps matching TRBD1 (5 bases). CDR1 and CDR2 (germline): SGHKS, YYEKEE (reference sequence). This CDR3 has 14 residues. With 0 bases removed from V and 5 bases from J, the gap between germline ends came to 11 bases. CDR3 loop: CASSLAGTLTEAFF. The CDR3 nucleotides are TGTGCCAGCAGCTTGGCCGGGACTTTAACTGAAGCTTTCTTT.

The gene calls are TRBV30 and TRBJ2-7, with D possibly being TRBD2 (6 bases). Germline V lookup: CDR1 GTSNPN, CDR2 SVGIG (reference sequence). This CDR3 has 13 amino acids. V was shortened by 3 bases and J by 6 bases, with 15 bases between the two germline ends. The CDR3 spells CAWRFGGAGEQYF. CDR3 nucleotides: TGTGCCTGGAGATTTGGGGGAGCGGGCGAGCAGTACTTC.

J is TRBJ2-1 and V is TRBV6-1; 7 bases map to TRBD2. Germline CDR1 and CDR2: MNHNS and SASEGT. CDR3 length: 15 residues. V trimming: 3 bases; J trimming: 2 bases; junction bases outside the gene matches: 4. The CDR3: CASSEGRETYNEQFF. CDR3 bases: TGTGCCAGCAGTGAGGGGCGGGAGACCTACAATGAGCAGTTCTTC.

The gene calls are TRBV9 and TRBJ2-2, with 7 positions matching TRBD1. The CDR3 runs 16 residues. Germline lookup yields CDR1 SGDLS and CDR2 YYNGEE. The V segment lost 4 bases and the J segment 4 bases; nucleotides outside the gene matches: 10. For the CDR3, the DNA is TGTGCCAGCAGCCCAACTCGACAGGGAAGCACCGGGGAGCTGTTTTTT. Amino acid sequence: CASSPTRQGSTGELFF. Using reference TRBV9 and TRBJ2-2 for the parts outside the CDR3, the full variable domain is DSGVTQTPKHLITATGQRVTLRCSPRSGDLSVYWYQQSLDQGLQFLIQYYNGEERAKGNILERFSAQQFPDLHSELNLSSLELGDSALYFCASSPTRQGSTGELFFGEGSRLTVL.

The V call is TRBV30, the J call TRBJ2-1; 9 bases align to TRBD2. The CDR3 runs 16 residues. Trimming took 4 bases from V and 0 from J; bases not matched to a gene: 7. Germline V gene lookup returns CDR1 GTSNPN and CDR2 SVGIG (reference sequence). In DNA, the CDR3 is TGTGCCTGGACTAGCGGGATAAGCTACTCCTACAATGAGCAGTTCTTC. Protein: CAWTSGISYSYNEQFF.

The gene calls are TRBV2 and TRBJ2-1, with a possible D match to TRBD1 (5 bases). With 9 bases removed from V and 4 bases from J, the gap between germline ends came to 19 bases. The CDR3 spans 15 residues. Germline-derived CDR1 and CDR2 are SNHLY and FYNNEI. CDR3 protein: CARNRQTQSYNEQFF. The CDR3 nucleotides read TGTGCCAGAAATCGACAGACCCAAAGTTACAATGAGCAGTTCTTC.